This T cell receptor (beta chain) was obtained from a study of early stage breast cancer tumors. Study-level background: ER+/PR+/HER2- status applied to twelve of 16 invasive breast tumors.

About this clone: What it binds is not known.

Study-wide points: Most shared enriched TCRB sequences were commonly generated ones. Comparing each tissue with blood distinguished tumor from normal in 14 of 16 patients.

Blood replicates held 0.5 ug DNA, tumor or normal breast approximately 1.5 ug, two each. Here immunoSEQ multiplex PCR was the method, and the copy in TCRdb shows in-frame clones only, minus some. Of some 11,000 clones detected, 70% to 80% appear once; the ten largest clones hold around 20%. This CDR3 is built from 16 residues. Germline CDR1 MNHEY, CDR2 SMNVEV (reference sequence). V was trimmed by 2 bases and J by 4 bases, leaving 17 bases between them. The genes are TRBV27 and TRBJ1-1; D perhaps matches TRBD1 (5 bases). This clonotype was sampled from a person between 35 and 49 years old with breast cancer. Sequencing was performed on breast tumor tissue. CDR3 protein: CASSLRGVGGSTEAFF. The CDR3 DNA sequence: TGTGCCAGCAGTTTAAGAGGGGTCGGGGGGAGCACTGAAGCTTTCTTT.